These 17 T cell receptor beta chains were all obtained from the same sample, sequenced in a study of T-cell reconstitution after alpha-beta-depleted transplantation in children. For TCRbeta, the library was prepared with unique molecular identifiers. One entry per CDR3 protein results from TCRdb running MiXCR on the PCR reads. This table holds about 250,000 distinct CDR3 sequences, 20% to 30% found once. The specimen comprised PBMCs, mostly from graft donor cells, sampled 360 days after TCRalphabeta/CD19-depleted stem cell transplant. These receptors all stem from a female patient between 2 and 10 years old who had a stem cell transplant for congenital amegakaryocytic thrombocytopenia, so the T cells may come from the graft donor.

J is TRBJ2-1 and V is TRBV4-3; D tentatively reads TRBD1 or TRBD2 (5 bases each). CDR1 is LGHNA, CDR2 YSLEER, per germline. V was clipped by 0 bases and J by 0 bases, with 9 bases between them. This CDR3 spans 16 amino acids. The CDR3 DNA reads TGCGCCAGCAGCCAAGAAACTAGGGGCTCCTACAATGAGCAGTTCTTC. This translates into CASSQETRGSYNEQFF.

The V and J genes are TRBV4-3 and TRBJ1-1; 7 nucleotides match TRBD1. Germline V gives CDR1 LGHNA, CDR2 YSLEER. This CDR3 is built from 16 residues. J was trimmed by 2 bases and V by 0 bases; bases with no gene match: 6. The CDR3 nucleotides are TGCGCCAGCAGCCAAGACGCGACAGGGTTAAACACTGAAGCTTTCTTT. Encoded protein: CASSQDATGLNTEAFF.

The chain joins TRBV7-6 to TRBJ2-7; D gene unclear. The CDR3 covers 14 residues. CDR1 is SGHVS and CDR2 is FNYEAQ in the germline V gene. Trimming shortened V by 2 bases and J by 1 base, and 9 bases separated the two germline ends. The CDR3 spells CASSLSGSSYEQYF. CDR3 coding DNA: TGTGCCAGCAGCTTAAGTGGCAGTTCCTACGAGCAGTACTTC.

The table lists this clonotype with many counts. The CDR3 DNA reads TGTGCCATCAGACCACGCGAGGGGGGGAACCAAGAGACCCAGTACTTC. Its translation is CAIRPREGGNQETQYF. This chain links TRBV10-3 with TRBJ2-5, with a tentative D call TRBD2 (7 bases). There are 16 residues in the CDR3. Germline V gene lookup returns CDR1 ENHRY and CDR2 SYGVKD. The V and J ends lost 6 bases and 0 bases respectively, with 17 bases between them.

This chain uses TRBV20-1 with TRBJ1-5; TRBD1 matches 8 bases. From germline, CDR1 is DFQATT and CDR2 SNEGSKA (reference sequence). This CDR3 comprises 13 residues. V shed 6 bases and J 3 bases; nucleotides not matched to a gene: 4. The CDR3 sequence: CSAVTGANQPQHF. The CDR3 coding sequence is TGCAGTGCCGTGACAGGGGCCAATCAGCCCCAGCATTTT.

This chain links TRBV29-1 with TRBJ2-7, with D possibly being TRBD1 (6 bases). The CDR3 has 15 residues. V gave up 0 bases and J gave up 3 bases, with 15 bases separating them. Germline V gene lookup returns CDR1 SQVTM and CDR2 ANQGSEA. CDR3 amino acids: CSVEEAMDSDYEQYF. CDR3 nucleotide sequence: TGCAGCGTTGAAGAGGCCATGGACAGTGACTACGAGCAGTACTTC.

This clonotype was found many times. V gene TRBV12-3 or TRBV12-4 combines with J gene TRBJ2-3; 8 bases line up with TRBD1. The length of the CDR3 is 13 residues. The J segment lost 4 bases and the V segment lost 6 bases, leaving 3 bases of the junction unmatched. The CDR3 loop reads CASSWTGPDTQYF. CDR3 DNA sequence: TGTGCCAGCAGCTGGACAGGGCCAGATACGCAGTATTTT.

This clonotype occurred many times. This chain joins TRBV28 and TRBJ2-1; 7 positions agree with TRBD1. The CDR3 is made up of 17 amino acids. V lost 3 bases, J lost 4 bases, and 12 bases stayed unmatched. Per the germline V gene, CDR1 is MDHEN and CDR2 is SYDVKM. CDR3 protein: CASSLPHDRVWYNEQFF. Here the CDR3 DNA reads TGTGCCAGCAGTTTGCCCCATGACAGGGTCTGGTACAATGAGCAGTTCTTC.

The chain employs TRBV2 and TRBJ2-3, with D perhaps being TRBD1 or TRBD2 (5 bases each). The CDR3 runs to 15 residues. The V end was cut by 7 bases, the J end by 3 bases, with 17 bases between. Germline V gives CDR1 SNHLY, CDR2 FYNNEI. The CDR3 is CASTGSRWGTDTQYF. In DNA, the CDR3 is TGTGCCAGCACTGGGTCCCGGTGGGGGACAGATACGCAGTATTTT.

The chain links TRBV20-1 to TRBJ2-1; D uncertain. The V end lost 6 bases, the J end lost 0 bases, and 12 bases lay between the germline ends. Germline V CDR1 and CDR2: DFQATT, SNEGSKA (reference sequence). CDR3 length: 14 amino acids. CDR3 loop: CSATRLDSYNEQFF. CDR3 in DNA: TGCAGTGCCACGCGGCTAGACTCCTACAATGAGCAGTTCTTC.

V gene TRBV19 combines with J gene TRBJ2-2; D is uncertain. Trimming removed 5 bases from V and 1 base from J, with 11 bases in between. The CDR3 has 15 residues. Germline V gene sequence: CDR1 LNHDA, CDR2 SQIVND (reference sequence). In nucleotides, the CDR3 is TGTGCCAGTAGTTTAGCCAACCGGAACACCGGGGAGCTGTTTTTT. Its translation is CASSLANRNTGELFF.

This clonotype was counted a few times. The V gene is TRBV4-3, the J gene TRBJ1-3, with D unresolved. The germline CDR1 and CDR2 sequences are LGHNA and YSLEER. Trimming took 1 base from V and 0 from J, leaving 7 bases between them. This CDR3 region has 15 residues. The CDR3 DNA follows: TGCGCCAGCAGCCAAGGGAGCACCTCTGGAAACACCATATATTTT. As protein: CASSQGSTSGNTIYF.

This clonotype was counted between two and nine times. This rearrangement joins TRBV7-8 to TRBJ2-2; perhaps TRBD1 as D (5 bases). This CDR3 region has 13 residues. V lost 7 bases, J lost 3 bases, and 9 bases lay in between. Looked up from germline, CDR1 is SGHVS and CDR2 is FQNEAQ. The chain's CDR3 is CASIQGYTGELFF. In DNA, the CDR3 is TGTGCCAGCATTCAGGGCTACACCGGGGAGCTGTTTTTT.

V gene TRBV28 combines with J gene TRBJ2-1; D tentatively fits TRBD1 or TRBD2 (6 bases each). There are 11 residues in the CDR3. V was cut by 8 bases and J by 7 bases, with 9 bases left in between. Germline V gene sequence: CDR1 MDHEN, CDR2 SYDVKM. CDR3: CASWGANEQFF. The CDR3 DNA follows: TGTGCCAGCTGGGGGGCTAATGAGCAGTTCTTC.

This clonotype was counted at least ten times. The V gene is TRBV5-1, the J gene TRBJ2-7; 8 positions match TRBD1. Germline CDR1 reads SGHRS; CDR2 reads YFSETQ. The length of the CDR3 is 13 residues. The V gene end was trimmed by 3 bases and the J gene end by 3 bases; junction bases not matched to a gene: 2. CDR3 DNA: TGCGCCAGCAGCTATGGACAGGGCTACGAGCAGTACTTC. This sequence encodes CASSYGQGYEQYF.

This clonotype came up a few times. The chain is built from TRBV2 and TRBJ1-6; no definite D call. The CDR3 is 14 residues long. V shed 4 bases and J shed 5 bases, with 9 bases lying between them. Germline lookup yields CDR1 SNHLY and CDR2 FYNNEI. In DNA, the CDR3 is TGTGCCAGCAGTGGGGAGACGAATAATTCACCCCTCCACTTT. Its translation is CASSGETNNSPLHF.

This clonotype was observed a few times. The V and J genes are TRBV20-1 and TRBJ2-1; no reliable D call. CDR1 and CDR2 from the germline V gene are DFQATT and SNEGSKA (reference sequence). Trimming stripped 0 bases from V and 10 bases from J, with 10 bases between. This CDR3 contains 12 residues. CDR3 loop: CSARDLTDEQFF. CDR3 DNA: TGCAGTGCTAGAGATTTGACGGACGAGCAGTTCTTC.